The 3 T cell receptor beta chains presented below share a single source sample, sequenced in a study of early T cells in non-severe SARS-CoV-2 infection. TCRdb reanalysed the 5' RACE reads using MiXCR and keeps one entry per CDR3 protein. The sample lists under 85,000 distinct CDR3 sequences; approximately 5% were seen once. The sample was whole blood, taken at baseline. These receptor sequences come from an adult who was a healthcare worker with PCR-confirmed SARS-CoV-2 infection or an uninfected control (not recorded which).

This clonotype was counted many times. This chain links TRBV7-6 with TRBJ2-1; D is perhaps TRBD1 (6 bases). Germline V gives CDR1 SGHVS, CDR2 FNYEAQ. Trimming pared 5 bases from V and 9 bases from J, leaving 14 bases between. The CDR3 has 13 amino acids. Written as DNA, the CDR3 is TGTGCCAGCAGCCGTCAACAGGGCTTTGAGCAGTTCTTC. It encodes CASSRQQGFEQFF. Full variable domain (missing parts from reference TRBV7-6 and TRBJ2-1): GAGVSQSPRYKVTKRGQDVALRCDPISGHVSLYWYRQALGQGPEFLTYFNYEAQQDKSGLPNDRFSAERPEGSISTLTIQRTEQRDSAMYRCASSRQQGFEQFFGPGTRLTVL.

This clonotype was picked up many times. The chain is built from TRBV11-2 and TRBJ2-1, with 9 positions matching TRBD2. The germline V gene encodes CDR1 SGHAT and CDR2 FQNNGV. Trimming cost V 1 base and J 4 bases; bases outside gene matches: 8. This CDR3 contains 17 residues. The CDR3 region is CASSLGGRARFYNEQFF. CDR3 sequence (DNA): TGTGCCAGCAGCTTAGGCGGGAGGGCCCGCTTTTACAATGAGCAGTTCTTC.

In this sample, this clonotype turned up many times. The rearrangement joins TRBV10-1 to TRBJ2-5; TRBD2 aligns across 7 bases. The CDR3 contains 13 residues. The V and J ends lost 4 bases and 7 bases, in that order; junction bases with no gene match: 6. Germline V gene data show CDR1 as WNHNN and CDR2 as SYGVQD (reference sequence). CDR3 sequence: CASSALAMGTQYF. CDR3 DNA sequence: TGCGCCAGCAGTGCACTAGCGATGGGGACCCAGTACTTC.